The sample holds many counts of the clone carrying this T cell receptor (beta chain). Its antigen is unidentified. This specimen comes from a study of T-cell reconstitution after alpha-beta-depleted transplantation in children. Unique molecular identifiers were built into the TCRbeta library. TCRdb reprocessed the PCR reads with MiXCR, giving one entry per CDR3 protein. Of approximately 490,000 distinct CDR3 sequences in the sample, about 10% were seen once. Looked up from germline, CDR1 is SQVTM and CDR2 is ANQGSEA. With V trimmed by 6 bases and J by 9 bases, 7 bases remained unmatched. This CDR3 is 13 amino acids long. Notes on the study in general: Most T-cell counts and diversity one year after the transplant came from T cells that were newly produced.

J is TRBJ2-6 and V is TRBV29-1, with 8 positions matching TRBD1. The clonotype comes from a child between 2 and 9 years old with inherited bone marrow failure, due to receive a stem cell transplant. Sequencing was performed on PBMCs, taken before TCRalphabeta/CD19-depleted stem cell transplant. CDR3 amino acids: CSVRDRTNNVLTF. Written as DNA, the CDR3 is TGCAGCGTGAGGGACAGGACCAACAACGTCCTGACTTTC. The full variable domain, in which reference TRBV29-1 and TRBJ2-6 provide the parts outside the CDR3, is SAVISQKPSRDICQRGTSLTIQCQVDSQVTMMFWYRQQPGQSLTLIATANQGSEATYESGFVIDKFPISRPNLTFSTLTVSNMSPEDSSIYLCSVRDRTNNVLTFGAGSRLTVL.